Shown below are 15 T cell receptor beta chains from a single sample sequenced in a study of blood T cell repertoires in COVID-19. Method: immunoSEQ multiplex PCR; TCRdb's copy keeps in-frame clones and lacks some. The sample holds about 22,000 clones, approximately 80% seen once. Sequenced: peripheral blood. The receptors originated from an elderly man with active or convalescent COVID-19.

The genes are TRBV15 and TRBJ2-1; 13 bases map to TRBD2. With V trimmed by 0 bases and J by 8 bases, 10 bases remained unmatched. CDR3 length equals 18 residues. Germline CDR1 LNHNV, CDR2 YYDKDF (reference sequence). CDR3 in amino acids: CATSRDPSGTSGIYEQFF. The CDR3, as DNA: TGTGCCACCAGCAGAGACCCCTCCGGGACTAGCGGGATATATGAGCAGTTCTTC.

The chain employs TRBV24-1 and TRBJ2-1, with TRBD2 matching over 14 bases. CDR1 KGHDR and CDR2 SFDVKD come from the germline V gene. V was clipped by 3 bases and J by 0 bases; unmatched bases: 9. There are 20 residues in the CDR3. The chain's CDR3 is CATSDTGTSGSLSSYNEQFF. The CDR3 region has the DNA TGTGCCACCAGTGATACCGGGACTAGCGGGAGTTTGAGCTCCTACAATGAGCAGTTCTTC.

The chain links TRBV5-4 to TRBJ1-2; a weak D match, TRBD1 (6 bases). V was trimmed by 0 bases and J by 4 bases, leaving 7 bases between them. There are 13 residues in the CDR3. From germline, CDR1 is SGHNT and CDR2 YYREEE (reference sequence). CDR3 sequence: CASSLVQGYGYTF. The CDR3 region has the DNA TGTGCCAGCAGCTTGGTACAGGGCTATGGCTACACCTTC.

The genes are TRBV14 and TRBJ1-1; the D gene is possibly TRBD1 (6 bases). The CDR3 is 13 residues long. Trimming pared 0 bases from V and 13 bases from J, leaving 15 bases between. Germline V CDR1 and CDR2: SGHDN, FVKESK. The CDR3 DNA reads TGTGCCAGCAGCCAAGATCGTAGGGACACTCTTTTCTTT. Protein sequence: CASSQDRRDTLFF.

The rearrangement joins TRBV7-2 to TRBJ2-1, with 10 bases matching TRBD1. The CDR3 totals 14 residues. Germline V lookup: CDR1 SGHTA, CDR2 FQGNSA. V lost 4 bases, J lost 4 bases, and 1 base stayed unmatched. In DNA, the CDR3 is TGTGCCAGCAGCTCGGACAGGGGGTACAATGAGCAGTTCTTC. Translation: CASSSDRGYNEQFF.

On this clone: A much larger clone differs by one base, so this may be a read error. The chain has TRBV5-1 and TRBJ1-3; D remains unclear. Trimming removed 0 bases from V and 0 bases from J, with 7 bases in between. The CDR3 loop spans 15 amino acids. Germline values: CDR1 SGHRS, CDR2 YFSETQ. The CDR3 coding sequence is TGCGCCAGCAGCTTGGCCCCCGGCTCTGGAAACACCATATATTTT. Protein: CASSLAPGSGNTIYF.

V is TRBV4-1 and J is TRBJ1-6; 10 nucleotides align to TRBD1. This CDR3 is 16 amino acids long. The V gene end was trimmed by 1 base and the J gene end by 10 bases; junction bases not matched to a gene: 7. Germline CDR1 and CDR2: MGHRA and YSYEKL. CDR3 in DNA: TGCGCCAGCAGCCAAGGCCGGGACAGGGGTGCCTCACCCCTCCACTTT. Its translation is CASSQGRDRGASPLHF.

The chain carries TRBV6-5 and TRBJ2-2; maybe TRBD2 (5 bases). The CDR3 runs 15 residues. Germline V gives CDR1 MNHEY, CDR2 SVGAGI. V was shortened by 4 bases and J by 4 bases, with 13 bases between the two germline ends. The CDR3 is CASSFNTAGTGELFF. The DNA of the CDR3 is TGTGCCAGCAGTTTTAACACGGCGGGCACCGGGGAGCTGTTTTTT.

The chain is built from TRBV10-1 and TRBJ2-1; D possibly corresponds to TRBD2 (6 bases). This CDR3 is built from 12 residues. With 3 bases removed from V and 14 bases from J, the gap between germline ends came to 14 bases. Germline CDR1 and CDR2: WNHNN and SYGVQD (reference sequence). CDR3 residues: CASSEVGWREFF. CDR3 DNA: TGCGCCAGCAGTGAAGTGGGTTGGAGGGAGTTCTTC.

V is TRBV6-5 and J is TRBJ1-2; D call uncertain. V lost 0 bases and J lost 7, with 15 bases in between. The CDR3 extends over 15 amino acids. CDR1 is MNHEY and CDR2 is SVGAGI in the germline V gene. CDR3 nucleotides: TGTGCCAGCAGTTACTCGACTGACGGGAAACGTGGCTACACCTTC. It encodes CASSYSTDGKRGYTF.

The sample holds a few counts of this clone. The chain has TRBV7-9 and TRBJ1-6, with TRBD1 matching over 7 bases. Losses at the gene ends were 5 bases for V and 8 bases for J; bases not matched to a gene: 9. CDR1 is SEHNR, CDR2 FQNEAQ, per germline (reference sequence). This CDR3 has 15 residues. The CDR3 DNA is TGTGCCAGCAGCCGCAGGGGGGATATGGATTCACCCCTCCACTTT. Residues: CASSRRGDMDSPLHF.

This clone was seen just once. The chain combines TRBV29-1 with TRBJ1-5, with 11 bases fitting TRBD1. The CDR3 totals 13 residues. After removal of 4 bases from V and 5 bases from J, the junction contained 1 base not matched to a gene. The germline V gene encodes CDR1 SQVTM and CDR2 ANQGSEA. CDR3 DNA sequence: TGCAGCGTTGGGACAGGGGGCCATCAGCCCCAGCATTTT. Protein sequence: CSVGTGGHQPQHF.

The chain links TRBV3-1 (or the pseudogene TRBV3-2) to TRBJ2-7, with 7 bases aligning to TRBD2. CDR1 LGHDT and CDR2 YNNKEL come from the germline V gene (reference sequence). The ends lost 4 bases at V and 7 bases at J; junction bases unmatched: 4. This CDR3 comprises 12 residues. The CDR3 bases are TGTGCCAGCAGCCTGGGAGGGACGGAGCAGTACTTC. It codes for CASSLGGTEQYF.

The chain is built from TRBV7-2 and TRBJ2-2; TRBD2 matches 7 bases. Trimming cost V 2 bases and J 6 bases; bases outside gene matches: 6. CDR1 and CDR2 (germline): SGHTA, FQGNSA. The CDR3 spans 15 residues. In DNA, the CDR3 is TGTGCCAGCAGCTTAACGCGGGAGTTCTCCGGGGAGCTGTTTTTT. It yields the protein CASSLTREFSGELFF. The entire variable domain, with the rest obtained from reference TRBV7-2 and TRBJ2-2, is as follows: GAGVSQSPSNKVTEKGKDVELRCDPISGHTALYWYRQSLGQGLEFLIYFQGNSAPDKSGLPSDRFSAERTGGSVSTLTIQRTQQEDSAVYLCASSLTREFSGELFFGEGSRLTVL.

J is TRBJ2-5 and V is TRBV18; D might be TRBD2 (6 bases). With 6 bases removed from V and 5 bases from J, the gap between germline ends came to 19 bases. The CDR3 length is 15 residues. Per germline, CDR1 KGHSH and CDR2 LQKENI. CDR3 residues: CASSQTRTSSETQYF. The CDR3 nucleotides read TGTGCCAGCTCTCAGACCCGCACTAGCTCCGAGACCCAGTACTTC.